The clone carrying this TCR beta chain showed up just a few times. The data derive from a study of early T cells in non-severe SARS-CoV-2 infection. Study background: Chains stayed unpaired after sequencing of bulk RNA from unsorted whole blood.

Between the trimmed V and J ends, which lost 8 bases and 4 bases, there was a span of 17 bases. CDR1 MNHEY and CDR2 SMNVEV come from the germline V gene (reference sequence). The CDR3 consists of 14 residues. TCRdb used MiXCR to reprocess the 5' RACE reads, holding one entry per CDR3 protein. The sample lists about 61,000 distinct CDR3 sequences, approximately 12% seen once, with approximately 1.1% in the top ten. The sequences come from whole blood, collected at baseline. The genes are TRBV27 and TRBJ1-1; D uncertain. This TCR came from an adult who was a healthcare worker with PCR-confirmed SARS-CoV-2 infection or an uninfected control (not recorded which). The donor label of this sample is uncertain. The CDR3 region has the DNA TGTGCCAGCTGGTGGACTCCCATCCCCACTGAAGCTTTCTTT. Protein sequence: CASWWTPIPTEAFF.